The text below deals with one T cell receptor (beta chain). In this sample, this clonotype turned up many times. Which antigen it targets is not known. No base quality information exists; no much larger clone differs at one position. As encoded in the germline V gene, CDR1 is MDHEN while CDR2 is SYDVKM. Relative to germline, V is 6 bases shorter and J is 6 bases shorter, with 14 bases between their ends. Including cysteine and phenylalanine, the CDR3 has 13 amino acids. CDR3 DNA is the only sequence kept; it has 39 bases, read in frame from the first base. This sample is part of a study of regulatory T cells in long-lasting Graves disease (dated by TCRdb to 2020 to 2023). In terms of the full investigation: Patients with newly diagnosed Graves' disease had been on antithyroid drugs for under 3 months. This study used TCR sequencing and RNA sequencing of peripheral blood to compare persistent Graves' disease patients against newly diagnosed Graves' disease patients. The study took place in China and was registered as a clinical trial. TCR sequencing covered around 13 persistent and roughly 20 newly diagnosed Graves' disease patients, around 35 samples in total. The paper's findings and limits, for the study overall: Only peripheral blood was studied, because thyroid tissue, the primary lesion, was inaccessible. Compared with newly diagnosed patients, patients with persistent Graves' disease had lower TCR Shannon entropy and fewer highly expanded clones, which suggests clonal expansion. Persistent disease showed preferential use of TRBV28, TRBJ1-2 and TRBJ2-5, whereas newly diagnosed disease favored TRBV20-1 and TRBJ2-1. Sequencing and analysis were restricted to the TCR beta chain. The small sample size was acknowledged by the authors as a limitation that may reduce accuracy. Persistent patients shared more public clonotypes among themselves (around 3,000) than newly diagnosed patients did (approximately 900).

Library prep was done by multiplex PCR. For sequencing, an Illumina HiSeq 4000 was employed. iRepertoire HTBI primers and Arm-PCR amplification of CDR3 regions were used to construct TCR beta libraries. Before sequencing, the PCR products underwent gel purification. Per the source publication's procedure: Gene usage analysis of CDR3 amino acid clonotypes relied on the approximately 68 TRBV and 14 TRBJ segments identified across samples. Filtered high-quality paired reads were merged into contigs using COPE and FqMerger. BLAST was used to align contigs to the IMGT TRBV, TRBD and TRBJ reference genes, and CDR3 was defined following IMGT. Any clonotype with a frequency above 0.1% was counted as a highly expanded clone. Repertoire diversity was measured by Shannon entropy, and V-J evenness by the Gini coefficient. A clonotype was considered public if more than one individual shared it. TCRdb reworked the public reads: Q25 trimming with fastp, MiXCR clone assembly, productive beta chains retained. Entries are consolidated by CDR3 protein sequence, retaining the most common genes and DNA. The V and J calls and clone size are TCRdb's, not the authors'. This sample has around 480,000 distinct CDR3 sequences in its table, and roughly 17% of those were observed once. In total, the top ten clones hold 12% of the sample.

In the paper's terms, the time point label means: newly diagnosed GD, antithyroid drugs for less than 3 months. For both TCR sequencing and RNA sequencing, RNA was extracted from PBMCs using TRIzol. Graves' disease was diagnosed according to American Thyroid Association guidelines. The patients came from an endocrinology department in Xi'an, China. From each patient, 8 to 10 milliliters of peripheral blood was collected into an EDTA anticoagulant tube. PBMCs were isolated by Ficoll Paque Plus density gradient separation without further T cell sorting. An Agilent 2100 Bioanalyzer and agarose gel were used to assess RNA quality, and a NanoDrop 2000 was used to measure RNA concentration. These records were also assigned to another study, of T cells in Graves' hyperthyroidism and ophthalmopathy. Per the second study: Stable Graves' hyperthyroidism was defined as the absence of progression to ophthalmopathy over 18 months of follow-up. Hyperthyroidism patients were aged 18 to 65 years and newly diagnosed, with disease duration of less than 2 months. Exclusion was applied to patients with uncontrolled infections, other autoimmune diseases, pregnancy or lactation. Diagnoses relied on clinical symptoms, serum thyroxine and TRAb, thyroid ultrasound and orbital computed tomography. The TCR CDR3 was subjected to a first round of RT-PCR using the HTBI primer set and the Qiagen OneStep RT-PCR kit. Most expanded thyroid clonotypes (frequency above 0.001) were also detected in blood, a finding suggesting that blood repertoires may reflect thyroid immune responses. Ophthalmopathy was separated from stable hyperthyroidism by a 13 V-J signature model, with approximately 86% sensitivity and about 81% specificity obtained in cross-validation and 80%/75% obtained in testing. In validation, the model predicted progression to ophthalmopathy a median of about 6 months before onset, with approximately 71% sensitivity and 72.22% specificity. To identify distinguishing TCR V-J signatures, a discovery cohort of 90 to 100 patients was used, comprising 43 with Graves' ophthalmopathy and around 57 with stable Graves' hyperthyroidism. An independent validation cohort of fewer than 20 hyperthyroidism patients and 17 patients who later progressed to ophthalmopathy tested prospective prediction of ophthalmopathy. The roughly 99 discovery patients were divided at random into training and test sets in a 7:3 ratio. The study also compared thyroid tissue and blood T-cell repertoires from more than five Graves' hyperthyroidism patients. Following sampling, methimazole starting at 30 mg daily was given to hyperthyroidism patients, and high-dose intravenous methylprednisolone was given to ophthalmopathy patients. Libraries were constructed in a second round of multiplex PCR, after which size selection and purification were performed. Sequencing of the libraries was done on an Illumina HiSeq2000 using paired-end 100 bp reads. SOAPnuke was used to process the raw data, with reads discarded if the reads contained adapters or uncalled bases, had a mean Phred below 15, or lacked an exact constant-primer or identifier match. High-quality paired reads were merged using COPE v1.2.5, and each unique nucleotide sequence was defined as a clonotype. MiTCR v1.1 was used to align clonotypes to the IMGT TRBV, TRBD and TRBJ reference segments. The analysis included only V-J combinations with a frequency above 0.0001, which together covered around 99% of the repertoires. The TCS score was defined as the ratio of F50 (clonal expansion) to E x V (chaos), calculated using BLOSUM62-based TCRdist between CDR3 peptides within each V-J. Welch's t-statistics and random forest reduced 500 to 550 V-J features to roughly 13, which were used in a naive Bayes classifier (R e1071). No statistical method was used to set the sample size in advance, and investigators knew the group allocation. The paper reports TCR Vbeta CDR3 sequencing of more than 120 peripheral blood samples: some 44 ophthalmopathy, under 85 hyperthyroidism and approximately 17 progressor patients.

This clonotype was sampled from a man aged 40-55 years with Graves disease. Donor details come from another sample of the same person, matched by shared clones. Sample: peripheral blood mononuclear cells (PBMCs), taken at new diagnosis, from a patient treated with antithyroid drugs. The rearranged chain carries TRBV28 and TRBJ1-1; no D gene call is confident. The CDR3 protein is CASSPRWVPEAFF. The nucleotide sequence reads TGTGCCAGCAGCCCAAGGTGGGTCCCTGAAGCTTTCTTT.